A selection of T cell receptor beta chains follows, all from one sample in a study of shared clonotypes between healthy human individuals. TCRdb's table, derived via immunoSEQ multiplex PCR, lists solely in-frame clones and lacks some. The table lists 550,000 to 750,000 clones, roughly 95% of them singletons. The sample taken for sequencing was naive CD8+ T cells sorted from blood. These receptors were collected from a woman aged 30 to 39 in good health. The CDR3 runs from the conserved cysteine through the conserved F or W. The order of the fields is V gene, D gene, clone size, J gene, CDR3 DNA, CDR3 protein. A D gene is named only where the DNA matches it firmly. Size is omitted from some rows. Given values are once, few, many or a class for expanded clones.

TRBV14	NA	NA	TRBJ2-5	TGTGCCAGCAGCCTCGCCACCGGAGTAGAAGAGACCCAGTACTTC	CASSLATGVEETQYF
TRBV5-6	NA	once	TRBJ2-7	TGTGCCAGCAGCCCGACTTTCGGATCCTACGAGCAGTACTTC	CASSPTFGSYEQYF
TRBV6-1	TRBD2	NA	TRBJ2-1	TGTGCCAGCATTACTAGCGGGAGTATCGATGAGCAGTTCTTC	CASITSGSIDEQFF
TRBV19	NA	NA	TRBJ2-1	TGTGCCAGCAACTTGTTCGGGGCAGATTACAATGAGCAGTTCTTC	CASNLFGADYNEQFF
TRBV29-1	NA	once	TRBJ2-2	TGCAGCGTTGAAGCGTCCAGAAACACCGGGGAGCTGTTTTTT	CSVEASRNTGELFF
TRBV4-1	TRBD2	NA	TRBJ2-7	TGCGCCAGCAGCCAACAACTAGCGGGTACCTACGAGCAGTACTTC	CASSQQLAGTYEQYF
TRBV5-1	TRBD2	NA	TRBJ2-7	TGCGCCAGCAGCCCGGAGAGAGGGACTAGCTCTTACGAGCAGTACTTC	CASSPERGTSSYEQYF
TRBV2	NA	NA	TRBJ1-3	TGTGCCAGCAGGGGGTCGGGGCGCTCTGGAAACACCATATATTTT	CASRGSGRSGNTIYF
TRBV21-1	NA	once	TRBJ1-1	TGTGCCAGCAGCAAGCTGAGAGCCCTCATGCAGGACACTGAAGCTTTCTTT	CASSKLRALMQDTEAFF
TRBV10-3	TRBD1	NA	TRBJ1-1	TGTGCCATCAGTTTCGGACAGGGTGGGGTAGACACTGAAGCTTTCTTT	CAISFGQGGVDTEAFF
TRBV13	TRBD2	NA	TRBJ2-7	TGTGCCAGCAGCTCGGGACTAGCTGGCAACGAGCAGTACTTC	CASSSGLAGNEQYF
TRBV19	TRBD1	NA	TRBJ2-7	TGTGCCAGTAGTAACAACAGGGGACCTACTTACGAGCAGTACTTC	CASSNNRGPTYEQYF
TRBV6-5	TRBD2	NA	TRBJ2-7	TGTGCCAGCGGGACTAGCGACTACGAGCAGTACTTC	CASGTSDYEQYF
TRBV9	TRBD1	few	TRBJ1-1	TGTGCCAGCAGCGTAGGGGGAGACAGGGGAAATGAAGCTTTCTTT	CASSVGGDRGNEAFF
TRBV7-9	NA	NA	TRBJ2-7	TGTGCCAGCAGCAACCTCCTGGCCCCTCACGAGCAGTACTTC	CASSNLLAPHEQYF
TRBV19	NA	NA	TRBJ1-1	TGTGCCAGTAGTTCTAAGGGGTTGGGGACTGAAGCTTTCTTT	CASSSKGLGTEAFF
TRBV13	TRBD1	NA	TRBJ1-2	TGTGCCAGCAGCTTACGGGGGACAGGGATTGAGAAGGGCTACACCTTC	CASSLRGTGIEKGYTF
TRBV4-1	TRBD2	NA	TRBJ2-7	TGCGCCAGCAGCCAAGTGCGGGAGGGCTACGAGCAGTACTTC	CASSQVREGYEQYF
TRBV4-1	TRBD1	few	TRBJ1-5	TGCGCCAGCAGCCACGGACAGGGGGCTTCCAATCAGCCCCAGCATTTT	CASSHGQGASNQPQHF
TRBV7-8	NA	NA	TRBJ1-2	TGTGCCAGCAGCTTAGACAGGTCCTCCTATGGCTACACCTTC	CASSLDRSSYGYTF
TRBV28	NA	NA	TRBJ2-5	TGTGCCAGCAGTATTGAGGCAGAGACCCAGTACTTC	CASSIEAETQYF
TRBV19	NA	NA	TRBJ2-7	TGTGCCAGTAGTTTGCGGGCAGGGGTTTACGAGCAGTACTTC	CASSLRAGVYEQYF
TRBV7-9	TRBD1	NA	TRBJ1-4	TGTGCCAGCAGCCCTGGGACAGCCGAAAAACTGTTTTTT	CASSPGTAEKLFF